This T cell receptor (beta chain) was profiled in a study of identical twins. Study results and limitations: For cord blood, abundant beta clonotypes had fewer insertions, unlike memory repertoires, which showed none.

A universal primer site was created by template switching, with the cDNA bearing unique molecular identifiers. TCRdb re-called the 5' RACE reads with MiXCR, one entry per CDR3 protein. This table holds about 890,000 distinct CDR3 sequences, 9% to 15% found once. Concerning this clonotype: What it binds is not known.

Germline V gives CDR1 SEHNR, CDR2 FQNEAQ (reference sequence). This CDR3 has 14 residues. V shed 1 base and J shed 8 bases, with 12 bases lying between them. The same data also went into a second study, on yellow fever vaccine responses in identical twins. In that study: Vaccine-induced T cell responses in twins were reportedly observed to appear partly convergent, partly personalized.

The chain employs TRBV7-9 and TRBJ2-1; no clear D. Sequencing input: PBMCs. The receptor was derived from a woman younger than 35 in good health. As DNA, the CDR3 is TGTGCCAGCAGCTTAGATGGGTTTGGGGATGAGCAGTTCTTC. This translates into CASSLDGFGDEQFF.